A selection of T cell receptor beta chains follows, all from one sample in a study of OX40 agonist ivuxolimab in advanced cancers. The assay was immunoSEQ multiplex PCR, and TCRdb's table has in-frame clones only and misses some. The data hold fewer than 85,000 clones, with about 85% observed a single time. Specimen: CD4+ or CD8+ T cells sorted from blood, collected in a trial of the OX40 agonist ivuxolimab. Source of these receptors: an adult with an advanced solid tumor such as melanoma, head and neck, liver or kidney cancer. Each CDR3 is given with its conserved first and last residue. The D gene is left open where the match is weak. Clone size is not always given. Where it is, it says once, few, many or a class for expanded clones.

J gene,clone size,V gene,D gene,CDR3 protein,CDR3 DNA
TRBJ1-1,NA,TRBV6-5,NA,CASSQANTEAFF,TGTGCCAGCAGCCAGGCGAACACTGAAGCTTTCTTT
TRBJ2-3,NA,TRBV7-3,NA,CASSLVSGSTDTQYF,TGTGCCAGCAGCTTAGTTAGCGGTAGCACAGATACGCAGTATTTT
TRBJ2-7,NA,TRBV4-3,TRBD2,CASSQEIRTRGYEQYF,TGCGCCAGCAGCCAAGAAATCAGGACTAGAGGCTACGAGCAGTACTTC
TRBJ1-4,NA,TRBV15,TRBD1,CATSSQTGVAEKLFF,TGTGCCACCAGCAGCCAGACAGGGGTGGCGGAAAAACTGTTTTTT
TRBJ1-6,NA,TRBV6-6,NA,CASSYADRRSPLHF,TGTGCCAGCAGTTACGCCGACAGGCGCTCACCCCTCCACTTT
TRBJ1-1,NA,TRBV14,TRBD1,CAVRDRANTEAFF,TGTGCCGTCAGGGACAGGGCGAACACTGAAGCTTTCTTT
TRBJ1-2,NA,TRBV6-1,NA,CASSGDGWGFYTF,TGTGCCAGCAGTGGCGACGGATGGGGCTTTTACACCTTC
TRBJ2-3,NA,TRBV10-2,TRBD1,CASRVGQGASDTQYF,TGCGCCAGCAGAGTGGGGCAGGGGGCTTCAGATACGCAGTATTTT
TRBJ2-7,NA,TRBV7-6,NA,CASRPLETGTYEQYF,TGTGCCAGCAGACCCCTGGAGACGGGGACCTACGAGCAGTACTTC
TRBJ2-2,NA,TRBV19,TRBD1,CASSIGGQVNTGELFF,TGTGCCAGTAGTATAGGGGGACAGGTTAACACCGGGGAGCTGTTTTTT
TRBJ1-1,few,TRBV7-9,NA,CASSNEGLGTEAFF,TGTGCCAGCAGCAACGAGGGGCTAGGCACTGAAGCTTTCTTT
TRBJ2-1,NA,TRBV19,TRBD1,CASSNSPGQGYNEQFF,TGTGCCAGTAGTAACAGCCCGGGACAGGGATACAATGAGCAGTTCTTC
TRBJ2-5,NA,TRBV11-2,NA,CASSLDLAEETQYF,TGTGCCAGCAGCTTAGACCTAGCAGAAGAGACCCAGTACTTC
TRBJ1-5,NA,TRBV9,NA,CASSLSGGEGQPQHF,TGTGCCAGCAGCCTTAGTGGGGGGGAGGGTCAGCCCCAGCATTTT
TRBJ1-2,NA,TRBV14,NA,CASSPTPGQRNYGYTF,TGTGCCAGCAGCCCAACCCCGGGACAACGTAACTATGGCTACACCTTC
TRBJ1-3,NA,TRBV5-1,NA,CASSVTPTTGSSGNTIYF,TGCGCCAGCAGCGTGACACCGACGACCGGGAGCTCTGGAAACACCATATATTTT
TRBJ2-3,NA,TRBV5-1,NA,CASSNDPIFTDTQYF,TGCGCCAGCAGTAACGACCCCATCTTCACAGATACGCAGTATTTT
TRBJ2-7,NA,TRBV7-3,TRBD2,CASSLSGSPSYEQYF,TGTGCCAGCAGCTTGAGCGGGAGCCCTTCCTACGAGCAGTACTTC
TRBJ2-7,NA,TRBV19,TRBD2,CASSMRTSGESYEQYF,TGTGCCAGTAGTATGAGGACTAGCGGGGAGTCCTACGAGCAGTACTTC
TRBJ2-7,once,TRBV6-1,NA,CASSSKLHLQYF,TGTGCCAGCAGTTCGAAGCTCCACCTCCAGTACTTC
TRBJ1-3,NA,TRBV19,TRBD1,CASSPLTGSGNTIYF,TGTGCCAGTAGTCCGCTGACAGGGTCTGGAAACACCATATATTTT
TRBJ2-3,NA,TRBV5-5,NA,CASSLSAGSTDTQYF,TGTGCCAGCAGCTTATCTGCCGGTAGCACAGATACGCAGTATTTT
TRBJ1-6,NA,TRBV15,NA,CATSRDQASPLHF,TGTGCCACCAGCAGAGATCAGGCCTCACCCCTCCACTTT